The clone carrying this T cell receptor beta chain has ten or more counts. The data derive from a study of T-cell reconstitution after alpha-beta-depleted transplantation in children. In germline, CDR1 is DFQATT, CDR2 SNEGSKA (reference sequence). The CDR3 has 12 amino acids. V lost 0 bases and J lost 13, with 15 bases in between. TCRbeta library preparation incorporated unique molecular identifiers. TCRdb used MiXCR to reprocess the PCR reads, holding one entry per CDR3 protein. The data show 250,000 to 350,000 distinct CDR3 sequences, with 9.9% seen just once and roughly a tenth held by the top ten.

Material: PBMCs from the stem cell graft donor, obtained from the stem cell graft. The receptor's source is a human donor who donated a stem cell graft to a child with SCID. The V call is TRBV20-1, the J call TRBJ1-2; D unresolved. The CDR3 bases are TGCAGTGCTAGAGATAGGGTAGGCGGCCCCACCTTC. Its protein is CSARDRVGGPTF.